This record concerns one T cell receptor (beta chain) sequence. What it recognizes is unknown. This sample was taken from a study of shared clonotypes between healthy human individuals. Study in general: The cohort had two women and three men, ages 18 to 49. Overall study results and limits: Sequencing depth was expected to influence donor clonotype sharing. It was the non-shared clonotypes that had lower generation probabilities than clonotypes shared by all four donors.

Sequencing was performed with immunoSEQ multiplex PCR; in TCRdb, only in-frame clones are kept and a portion is missing. The repertoire has some 700,000 clones, roughly 91% of them found once; the top ten carry about 33%. In germline, CDR1 is MNHEY, CDR2 SMNVEV (reference sequence). The CDR3 extends over 16 amino acids. The V segment lost 5 bases and the J segment 2 bases; nucleotides outside the gene matches: 7. The sequence was collected from a man between 18 and 35 years old in good health. Some clones in this sample may be carry-over from other donors' samples. Sample: memory CD8+ T cells from PBMCs. Subset of the sample: CD45RO+ cells pooled with CCR7-negative TemRA cells. V gene TRBV27 combines with J gene TRBJ2-7; 12 bases fit TRBD2. The CDR3 protein is CASSKRTSGMTYEQYF. The CDR3 DNA sequence: TGTGCCAGCAGTAAGAGGACTAGCGGGATGACCTACGAGCAGTACTTC.